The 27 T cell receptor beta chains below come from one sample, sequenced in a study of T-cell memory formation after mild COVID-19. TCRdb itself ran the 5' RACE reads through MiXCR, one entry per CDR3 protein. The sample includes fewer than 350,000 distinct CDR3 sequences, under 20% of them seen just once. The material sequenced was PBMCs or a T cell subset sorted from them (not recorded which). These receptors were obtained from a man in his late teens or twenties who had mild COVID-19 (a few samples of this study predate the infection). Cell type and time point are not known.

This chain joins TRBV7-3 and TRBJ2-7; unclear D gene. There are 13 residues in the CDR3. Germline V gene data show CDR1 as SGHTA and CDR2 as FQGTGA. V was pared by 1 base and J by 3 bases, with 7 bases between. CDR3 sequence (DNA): TGTGCCAGCAGCTTAAACTCAGACTACGAGCAGTACGTC. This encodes CASSLNSDYEQYV.

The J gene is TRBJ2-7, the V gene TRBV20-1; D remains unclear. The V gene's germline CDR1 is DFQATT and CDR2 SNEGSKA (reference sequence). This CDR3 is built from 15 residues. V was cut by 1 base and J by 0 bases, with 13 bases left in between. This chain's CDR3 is CSARADTASSYEQYV. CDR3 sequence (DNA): TGCAGTGCTAGAGCAGACACGGCAAGCTCCTACGAGCAGTACGTC.

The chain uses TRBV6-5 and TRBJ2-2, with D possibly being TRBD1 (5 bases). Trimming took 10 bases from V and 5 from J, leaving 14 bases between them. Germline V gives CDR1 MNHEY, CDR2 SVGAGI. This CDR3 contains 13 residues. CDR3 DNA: TGTGCCACCGCCCAGGGTACAACCGGGGAGCTGTTTTTT. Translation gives CATAQGTTGELFF.

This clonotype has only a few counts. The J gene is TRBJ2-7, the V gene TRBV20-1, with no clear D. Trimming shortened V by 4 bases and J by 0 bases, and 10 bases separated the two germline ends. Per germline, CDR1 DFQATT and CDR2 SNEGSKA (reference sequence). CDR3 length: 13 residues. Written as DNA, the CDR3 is TGCAGTGCTAACGGTTTCAGCTCCTACGAGCAGTACGTC. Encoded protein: CSANGFSSYEQYV.

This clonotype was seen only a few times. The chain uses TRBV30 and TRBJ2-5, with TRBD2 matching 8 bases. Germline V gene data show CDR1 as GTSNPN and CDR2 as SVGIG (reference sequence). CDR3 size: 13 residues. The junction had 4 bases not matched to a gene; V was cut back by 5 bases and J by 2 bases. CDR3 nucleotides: TGTGCCTGGGGCGGGGGGCCGCAAGAGACCCAGTACTTC. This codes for CAWGGGPQETQYF.

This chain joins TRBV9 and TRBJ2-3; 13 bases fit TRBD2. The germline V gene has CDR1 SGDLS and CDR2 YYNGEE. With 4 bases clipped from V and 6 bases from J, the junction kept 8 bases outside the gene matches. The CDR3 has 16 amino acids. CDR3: CASSTHETSGGDTQYF. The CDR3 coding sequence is TGTGCCAGCAGCACCCATGAGACTAGCGGGGGGGATACGCAGTATTTT.

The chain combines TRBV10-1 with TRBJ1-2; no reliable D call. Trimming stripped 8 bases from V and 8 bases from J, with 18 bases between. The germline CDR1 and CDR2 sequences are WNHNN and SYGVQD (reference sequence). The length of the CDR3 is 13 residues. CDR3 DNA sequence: TGCGCCAGCCACCTCCTAGACGGCGCGGGCTACACCTTC. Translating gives CASHLLDGAGYTF.

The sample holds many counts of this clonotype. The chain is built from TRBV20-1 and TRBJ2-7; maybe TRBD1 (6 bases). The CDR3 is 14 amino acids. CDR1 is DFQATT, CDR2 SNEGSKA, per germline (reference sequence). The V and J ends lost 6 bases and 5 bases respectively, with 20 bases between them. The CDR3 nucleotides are TGCAGTGCCCCCAACAGGGACGGTGCCGACGAGCAGTACTTC. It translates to CSAPNRDGADEQYF.

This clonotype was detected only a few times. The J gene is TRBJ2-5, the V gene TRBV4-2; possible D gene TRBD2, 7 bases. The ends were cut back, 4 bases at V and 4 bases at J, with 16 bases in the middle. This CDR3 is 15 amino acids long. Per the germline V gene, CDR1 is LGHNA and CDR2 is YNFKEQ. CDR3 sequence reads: CASSRGGGLLETQYF. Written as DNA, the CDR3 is TGTGCCAGCAGCCGGGGCGGGGGCCTTTTAGAGACCCAGTACTTC.

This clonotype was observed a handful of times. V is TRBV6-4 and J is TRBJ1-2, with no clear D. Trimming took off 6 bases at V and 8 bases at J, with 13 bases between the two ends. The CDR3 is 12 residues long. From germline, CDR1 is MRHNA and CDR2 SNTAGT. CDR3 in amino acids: CASSATPVGYTF. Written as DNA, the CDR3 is TGTGCCAGCAGCGCCACCCCCGTCGGCTACACCTTC.

The CDR3 nucleotides read TGTGCCAGCAGCTTAGCGGTCCGGGAGGGTGGTAATTCACCCCTCCACTTT. It translates to CASSLAVREGGNSPLHF. This sequence joins TRBV7-9 and TRBJ1-6; D call uncertain. Germline assignment: CDR1 SEHNR and CDR2 FQNEAQ (reference sequence). The CDR3 spans 17 residues. V was clipped by 0 bases and J by 6 bases, with 15 bases between them.

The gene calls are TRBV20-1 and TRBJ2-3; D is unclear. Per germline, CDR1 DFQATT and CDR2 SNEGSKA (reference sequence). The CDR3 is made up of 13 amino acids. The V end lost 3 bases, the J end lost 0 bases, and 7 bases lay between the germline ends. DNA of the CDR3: TGCAGTGCTAGTATCGAGAGCACAGATACGCAGTATTTT. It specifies CSASIESTDTQYF.

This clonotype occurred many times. CDR3 in amino acids: CASSDLAGLYEQYF. DNA of the CDR3: TGCGCCAGCAGCGACTTAGCGGGGCTCTACGAGCAGTACTTC. V is TRBV5-1 and J is TRBJ2-7, with TRBD2 identical over 8 bases. The CDR3 covers 14 residues. V lost 4 bases and J lost 3; bases outside the gene matches: 6. Germline loops: CDR1 SGHRS, CDR2 YFSETQ.

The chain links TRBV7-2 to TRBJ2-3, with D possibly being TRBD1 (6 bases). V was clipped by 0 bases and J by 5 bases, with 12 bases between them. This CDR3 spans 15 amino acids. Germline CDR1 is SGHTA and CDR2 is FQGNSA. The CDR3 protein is CASSLASQQGDTQYF. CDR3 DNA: TGTGCCAGCAGCTTAGCGTCTCAACAGGGAGATACGCAGTATTTT. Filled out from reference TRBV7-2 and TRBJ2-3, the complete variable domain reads GAGVSQSPSNKVTEKGKDVELRCDPISGHTALYWYRQSLGQGLEFLIYFQGNSAPDKSGLPSDRFSAERTGGSVSTLTIQRTQQEDSAVYLCASSLASQQGDTQYFGPGTRLTVL.

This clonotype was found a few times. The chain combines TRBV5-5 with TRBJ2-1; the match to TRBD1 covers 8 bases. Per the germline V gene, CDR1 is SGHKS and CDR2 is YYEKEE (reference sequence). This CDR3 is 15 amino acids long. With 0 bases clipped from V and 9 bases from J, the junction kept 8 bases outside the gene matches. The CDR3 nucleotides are TGTGCCAGCAGCTTGGCCCCCAGGGGGCACGGTGAGCAGTTCTTC. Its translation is CASSLAPRGHGEQFF.

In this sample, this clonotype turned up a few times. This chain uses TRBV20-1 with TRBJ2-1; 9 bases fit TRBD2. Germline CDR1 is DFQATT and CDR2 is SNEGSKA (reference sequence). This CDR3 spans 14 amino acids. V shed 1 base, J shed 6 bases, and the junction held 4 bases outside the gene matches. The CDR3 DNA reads TGCAGTGCTAGAGTTAGCGGGGGATTCAATGAGCAGTTCTTC. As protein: CSARVSGGFNEQFF.

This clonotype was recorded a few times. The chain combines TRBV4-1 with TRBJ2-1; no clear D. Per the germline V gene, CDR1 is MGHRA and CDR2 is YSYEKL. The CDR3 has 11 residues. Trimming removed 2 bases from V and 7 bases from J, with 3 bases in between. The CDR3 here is CASSQWNEQFF. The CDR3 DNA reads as TGCGCCAGCAGCCAATGGAATGAGCAGTTCTTC.

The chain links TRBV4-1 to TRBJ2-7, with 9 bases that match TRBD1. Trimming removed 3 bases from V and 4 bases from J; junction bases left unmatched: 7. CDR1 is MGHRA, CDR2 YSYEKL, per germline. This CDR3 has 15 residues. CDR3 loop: CASSHGPGQGYEQYF. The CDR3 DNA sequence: TGCGCCAGCAGCCATGGACCGGGACAGGGATACGAGCAGTACTTC.

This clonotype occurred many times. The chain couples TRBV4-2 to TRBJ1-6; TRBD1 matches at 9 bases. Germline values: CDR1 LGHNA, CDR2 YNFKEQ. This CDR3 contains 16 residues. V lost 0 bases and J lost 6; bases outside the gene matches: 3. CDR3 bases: TGTGCCAGCAGCCAAGATCCGGGACAGGGTAATTCACCCCTCCACTTT. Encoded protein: CASSQDPGQGNSPLHF.

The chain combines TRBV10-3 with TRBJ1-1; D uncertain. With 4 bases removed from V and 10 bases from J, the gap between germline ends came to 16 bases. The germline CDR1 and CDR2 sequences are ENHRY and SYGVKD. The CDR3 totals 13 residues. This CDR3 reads CAISASEDRGAFF. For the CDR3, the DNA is TGTGCCATCAGTGCCAGCGAGGATCGGGGAGCTTTCTTT.

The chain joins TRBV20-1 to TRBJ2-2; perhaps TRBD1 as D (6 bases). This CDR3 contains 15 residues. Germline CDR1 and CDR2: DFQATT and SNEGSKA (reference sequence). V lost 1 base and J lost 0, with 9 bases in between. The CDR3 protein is CSARVGQSNTGELFF. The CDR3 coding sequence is TGCAGTGCTAGAGTCGGACAGTCGAACACCGGGGAGCTGTTTTTT.

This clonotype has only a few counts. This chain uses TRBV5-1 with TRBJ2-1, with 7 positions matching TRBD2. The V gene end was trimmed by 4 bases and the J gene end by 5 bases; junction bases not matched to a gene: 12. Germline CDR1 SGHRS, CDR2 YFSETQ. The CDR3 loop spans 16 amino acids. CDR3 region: CASSRALLASHNEQFF. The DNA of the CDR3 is TGCGCCAGCAGCAGGGCGTTACTAGCGTCGCACAATGAGCAGTTCTTC.

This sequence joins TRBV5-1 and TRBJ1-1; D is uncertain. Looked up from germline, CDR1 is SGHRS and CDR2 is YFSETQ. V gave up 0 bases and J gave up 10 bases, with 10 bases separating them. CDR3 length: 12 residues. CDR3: CASSLDGFVAFF. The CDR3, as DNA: TGCGCCAGCAGCTTGGACGGGTTTGTAGCTTTCTTT.

CDR3 sequence reads: CASSSQPGLVTYNEQFF. The CDR3 DNA is TGTGCCAGCAGCTCCCAACCGGGACTAGTTACCTACAATGAGCAGTTCTTC. The chain links TRBV7-2 to TRBJ2-1, with 8 bases identical to TRBD2. This CDR3 has 17 amino acids. CDR1 is SGHTA, CDR2 FQGNSA, per germline. V lost 4 bases and J lost 2; bases outside the gene matches: 10.

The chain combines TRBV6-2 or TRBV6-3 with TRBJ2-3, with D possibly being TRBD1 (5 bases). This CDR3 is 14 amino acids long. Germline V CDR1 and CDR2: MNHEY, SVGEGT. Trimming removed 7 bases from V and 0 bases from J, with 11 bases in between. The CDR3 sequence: CASNGAASTDTQYF. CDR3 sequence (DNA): TGTGCCAGCAATGGGGCCGCTAGCACAGATACGCAGTATTTT.

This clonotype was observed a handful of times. The CDR3 nucleotides read TGTGCCAGCAGCTTGGGACAGGGTGCCTCCTATGGCTACACCTTC. It yields the protein CASSLGQGASYGYTF. This chain joins TRBV5-6 and TRBJ1-2; 7 positions agree with TRBD1. Germline CDR1 SGHDT, CDR2 YYEEEE. V was pared by 0 bases and J by 4 bases, with 6 bases of the junction left unmatched. The length of the CDR3 is 15 residues.

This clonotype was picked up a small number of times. The CDR3: CASSTLAGGPDEQYF. In DNA form, the CDR3 reads TGCGCCAGCAGCACCCTAGCGGGGGGGCCGGACGAGCAGTACTTC. The chain joins TRBV5-1 to TRBJ2-7, with 12 positions matching TRBD2. Germline-derived CDR1 and CDR2 are SGHRS and YFSETQ. V was clipped by 4 bases and J by 5 bases; unmatched bases: 7. The CDR3 has 15 amino acids. Together with reference TRBV5-1 and TRBJ2-7, the CDR3 gives the full variable domain: KAGVTQTPRYLIKTRGQQVTLSCSPISGHRSVSWYQQTPGQGLQFLFEYFSETQRNKGNFPGRFSGRQFSNSRSEMNVSTLELGDSALYLCASSTLAGGPDEQYFGPGTRLTVT.